This is a list of T cell receptor beta chains from one sample in a study of human T cells and chemical hapten exposure. TCRdb re-analysed the RACE reads in MiXCR, keeping a single row per CDR3 protein. Of under 200,000 distinct CDR3 sequences in the sample, around 15% are singletons; the top ten hold 1.7%. Sequenced material: whole blood, taken in connection with sensitization to the hapten diphenylcyclopropenone (DPC). The receptors shown here come from a woman younger than 45 with alopecia areata. Some clones in this sample may be carry-over from other donors' samples. CDR3s include the opening cysteine and the closing phenylalanine or tryptophan. The order of the fields is clone size, J gene, D gene, V gene, CDR3 protein, CDR3 DNA. The D gene is left open where the match is weak. Clone size is given for some rows only: seen once, a few or many times, or a class if the clone is expanded.

. | TRBJ2-5 | . | TRBV7-3 | CASSLNGLETQYF | TGTGCCAGCAGCTTAAACGGGCTAGAGACCCAGTACTTC
few | TRBJ2-6 | . | TRBV20-1 | CSVGSRVGANVLTF | TGCAGTGTCGGGTCCCGGGTGGGGGCCAACGTCCTGACTTTC
few | TRBJ1-5 | TRBD1 | TRBV20-1 | CSASRGTESNQPQHF | TGCAGTGCTAGTAGGGGGACAGAAAGCAATCAGCCCCAGCATTTT
many | TRBJ1-6 | TRBD1 | TRBV3-1 | CASSPPQGAGSPLHF | TGTGCCAGCAGCCCACCGCAGGGGGCTGGTTCACCCCTCCACTTT
many | TRBJ1-5 | . | TRBV6-5 | CASSYSATGNQPQHF | TGTGCCAGCAGTTACTCGGCCACTGGAAATCAGCCCCAGCATTTT
. | TRBJ1-1 | . | TRBV5-1 | CASSLDPRSLNTEAFF | TGCGCCAGCAGCTTGGACCCACGCAGTTTGAACACTGAAGCTTTCTTT
. | TRBJ2-5 | TRBD2 | TRBV18 | CASSPSTSGSRNQETQYF | TGTGCCAGCTCACCCTCGACTAGCGGGAGCCGAAACCAAGAGACCCAGTACTTC
. | TRBJ2-1 | . | TRBV6-2/TRBV6-3 | CASSYAGAGNLQFF | TGTGCCAGCAGTTACGCGGGGGCGGGCAATCTCCAGTTCTTC
. | TRBJ1-1 | TRBD1 | TRBV3-1 | CASSQGDRDLAEAFF | TGTGCCAGCAGCCAAGGGGACAGGGATCTTGCGGAAGCTTTCTTT
. | TRBJ1-2 | TRBD1 | TRBV2 | CASSHRDRDGYTF | TGTGCCAGCAGTCACCGGGACAGGGATGGCTACACCTTC
many | TRBJ2-7 | . | TRBV11-2 | CASSLEGATADLYEQYF | TGTGCCAGCAGCTTAGAAGGGGCGACAGCGGACCTCTACGAGCAGTACTTC
few | TRBJ2-1 | TRBD2 | TRBV7-2 | CASSRPRTSGSINEQFF | TGTGCCAGCAGCCGTCCCCGGACTAGCGGGAGTATTAATGAGCAGTTCTTC
. | TRBJ1-5 | . | TRBV20-1 | CSAWGGSNQPQHF | TGCAGTGCTTGGGGGGGTAGCAATCAGCCCCAGCATTTT
many | TRBJ1-4 | . | TRBV5-4 | CASSLKGREKLFF | TGTGCCAGCAGCTTGAAGGGTAGGGAAAAACTGTTTTTT
few | TRBJ1-1 | . | TRBV6-2/TRBV6-3 | CASSYAPLDSHGAMNTEAFF | TGTGCCAGCAGTTATGCCCCCTTGGACAGCCACGGGGCCATGAACACTGAAGCTTTCTTT
few | TRBJ2-1 | TRBD2 | TRBV5-1 | CASNPTQASGSYEQFF | TGCGCCAGCAACCCAACCCAGGCTAGCGGGAGCTATGAGCAGTTCTTC
. | TRBJ1-1 | . | TRBV1 | CTSSPTPNTEAFF | TGCACCAGCAGCCCGACACCAAACACTGAAGCTTTCTTT
few | TRBJ2-1 | . | TRBV5-1 | CASSLVPGSSYNEQFF | TGCGCCAGCAGCTTGGTCCCGGGGAGCTCCTACAATGAGCAGTTCTTC
. | TRBJ2-1 | TRBD2 | TRBV5-5 | CASRLAGGPGNEQFF | TGTGCCAGCAGACTAGCGGGAGGGCCAGGCAATGAGCAGTTCTTC
few | TRBJ1-4 | . | TRBV5-1 | CASTKSGANEKLFF | TGCGCCAGCACTAAATCGGGGGCTAATGAAAAACTGTTTTTT